This T cell receptor beta chain was found in a study of cytomegalovirus exposure and HLA in healthy donors. Study at large: Of all 400 or so donors who were genotyped, about 84% belonged to the Caucasian-associated ancestry cluster. Study findings and constraints: Reports indicate that TCR beta sequences accurately predicted the HLA-A and HLA-B alleles of most subjects.

Note on this clone: Its matching antigen is unknown.

PCR was performed using 60 Vbeta and 13 Jbeta primers. Only in-frame clones appear in the TCRdb table, and some are missing; sequencing was by immunoSEQ multiplex PCR. The sample lists 46,000 or so clones, about 60% occurring once. CDR1 is MGHRA and CDR2 is YSYEKL in the germline V gene. The V end was cut by 1 base, the J end by 3 bases, with 19 bases between. The CDR3 has 18 residues. Sequencing was performed on PBMCs. The source of this sequence is a man in his sixties in good health and CMV-seropositive. V usage is TRBV4-1 and J usage is TRBJ1-5, with D unclear. The CDR3 spells CASSQGSAGHTVNQPQHF. The CDR3 DNA is TGCGCCAGCAGCCAAGGTTCCGCCGGTCATACGGTCAATCAGCCCCAGCATTTT.